This record looks at one T cell receptor beta chain sequence and its context. Which antigen it targets is not known. The sample holds no much larger clone one base away, and base qualities are not on file. TCRbeta CDR3 regions were amplified from genomic DNA by means of the immunoSEQ Assay, a bias-controlled multiplex PCR. Per the authors' processing: The number of nucleated cells in each sample was estimated by amplification of reference gene primers within the assay. Sequence reads were collapsed and filtered to measure the absolute abundance of every unique TCRbeta CDR3 rearrangement. For each sample, productive Simpson clonality was calculated as the square root of Simpson's diversity index across productive rearrangements. Here the immuneACCESS table is served through TCRdb, limited to in-frame sequences with V and J called. Missing clones are a known gap in these copies; in checked studies unresolved V genes cover under half, and the rest lacks a known reason. The DNA was the basis for D and trimming; V, J and clone size are from that table. In this sample the table shows 350,000 to 550,000 clones, 80% to 90% of which occur a single time. The ten biggest clones cover roughly 4.3% of the sample.

The collaborating institutions used their own protocols to collect whole blood in K2EDTA tubes. Collaborator samples were shipped for TCRbeta analysis as frozen whole blood, isolated PBMCs, or DNA extracted from either sample type. The data belong to a study of blood T cell repertoires in COVID-19 (dated by TCRdb to the early 2020s). Describing the broader study: Samples from collaborators originated in the United States, Italy and Spain and spanned both the acute and convalescent phases of COVID-19. The material from the prospective study consisted of cDNA or gDNA derived from T cells, B-cell-depleted T cells, or PBMCs. Where available, HLA class I and class II types were taken from metadata supplied by the sample provider and were not determined by assay-based typing. Deeply sampled blood TCRbeta repertoires from subjects exposed to, actively infected with, or recovered from COVID-19 were included in the dataset. The sample metadata nearly always contained a de-identified subject ID, COVID-19 status, age in years and sex. The repertoires were made available in a free public database intended to serve as a resource for research on the immune response to SARS-CoV-2. Samples came from the ongoing ImmuneRACE study (first 160 participants) plus 1,254 subjects from 6 global collaborators. Study-wide findings and limitations: Clinical and demographic metadata were provided uncurated, with the amount varying by source and participant.

The germline V gene specifies MGHRA as CDR1 and YSYEKL as CDR2. V loses 2 bases, J loses 0 bases, and the germline ends lie 8 bases apart. The CDR3 numbers 16 residues from cysteine through phenylalanine. Only the CDR3 region is kept as DNA, spanning 48 bases read in frame from base 1. The chain is assembled from TRBV4-1 and TRBJ1-6; no D gene call is confident. This TCR derives from a woman aged 25 to 39 with acute or convalescent COVID-19. The sample comprised peripheral blood. The DNA sequence follows: TGCGCCAGCAGCCAAATTACAAGCTCCTATAATTCACCCCTCCACTTT. Its protein product is CASSQITSSYNSPLHF.